This record covers a single TCR beta chain. The CDR3 length is 13 residues. The V end lost 5 bases, the J end lost 3 bases, and 11 bases lay between the germline ends. In germline, CDR1 is GTSNPN, CDR2 SVGIG (reference sequence). The data originate from a study of shared clonotypes between healthy human individuals. Every subset's genomic DNA went evenly onto several immunoSEQ plates. In replicate PCRs of unsorted PBMC, 250 to 300 ng DNA, roughly 31,000 T cell genomes, was used. Profiling relied on immunoSEQ multiplex PCR, and the TCRdb table lists in-frame clones only, not all of them. The sample has around 450,000 clones, about 76% seen once. Donors comprised healthy HIV-negative adults lacking recent acute infections or vaccinations. The donors were all Caucasian adults (living in Nashville, Tennessee).

Specimen: PBMCs. The source of this sequence is a woman in her forties in good health. Some clones in this sample may be carry-over from other donors' samples. The V call is TRBV30, the J call TRBJ1-5; D remains unclear. CDR3 coding DNA: TGTGCCTGGGGGCAGATCCTCAATCAGCCCCAGCATTTT. Its translation is CAWGQILNQPQHF. Drawing the rest from reference TRBV30 and TRBJ1-5, the complete variable domain is SQTIHQWPATLVQPVGSPLSLECTVEGTSNPNLYWYRQAAGRGLQLLFYSVGIGQISSEVPQNLSASRPQDRQFILSSKKLLLSDSGFYLCAWGQILNQPQHFGDGTRLSIL.